Shown below are 3 T cell receptor beta chains from a single sample sequenced in a study of T cells after yellow fever vaccination. TCRdb re-derived calls from the 5' RACE reads in MiXCR, one entry per CDR3 protein. Counted here are approximately 610,000 distinct CDR3 sequences, roughly 17% occurring once; the ten biggest clones make up approximately 15%. The sequencing used PBMCs, collected about 5 days after the first yellow fever vaccination. The receptors derive from a man aged 18 to 29 who received the YFV17D yellow fever vaccine.

This chain connects TRBV5-1 to TRBJ2-2; 10 bases agree with TRBD1. The V gene's germline CDR1 is SGHRS and CDR2 YFSETQ. Unmatched junction bases numbered 5, after V lost 1 base and J lost 2 bases. This CDR3 comprises 17 residues. The CDR3 coding sequence is TGCGCCAGCAGCTTGATGGGGACAGGGGCAAACACCGGGGAGCTGTTTTTT. This codes for CASSLMGTGANTGELFF.

This clonotype was detected only a few times. The V and J genes are TRBV20-1 and TRBJ2-3; possibly TRBD2 for D (6 bases). The CDR3 length is 14 residues. Trimming stripped 2 bases from V and 2 bases from J, with 11 bases between. The germline V gene encodes CDR1 DFQATT and CDR2 SNEGSKA (reference sequence). CDR3 residues: CSARLGDFTDTQYF. CDR3 nucleotide sequence: TGCAGTGCTAGATTGGGGGACTTCACAGATACGCAGTATTTT.

The chain employs TRBV20-1 and TRBJ2-1; 8 nucleotides agree with TRBD2. Germline trimming cut 0 bases from V and 9 bases from J; bases unmatched to any gene: 10. The germline V gene encodes CDR1 DFQATT and CDR2 SNEGSKA (reference sequence). The CDR3 runs to 15 residues. CDR3 bases: TGCAGTGCTAGAGATCTTTCGGGGGGGCCCGGTGAGCAGTTCTTC. It is translated as CSARDLSGGPGEQFF.